Each of the 25 T cell receptor beta chains below was sequenced from the same sample in a study of T cells after posttransplantation cyclophosphamide. Sequencing used immunoSEQ multiplex PCR; TCRdb keeps in-frame clones, though not all of them. Among around 3,000 clones listed, approximately 57% were seen once. Sequenced: memory CD8+ T cells sorted from blood. These receptors came from a woman aged 25 to 39 in good health and a related stem cell transplant donor.

This clone was recorded a few times. V and J are TRBV6-1 and TRBJ1-4; D is unresolved. CDR3 length equals 16 residues. V lost 4 bases and J 4 bases, leaving 16 bases between the germline ends. Germline V gene data show CDR1 as MNHNS and CDR2 as SASEGT. CDR3 in amino acids: CASSVRHFVRNEKLFF. CDR3 DNA: TGTGCCAGCAGTGTCCGACATTTTGTCCGTAATGAAAAACTGTTTTTT.

This clone turned up a few times. The genes are TRBV30 and TRBJ1-2, with D perhaps TRBD1 (6 bases). The CDR3 consists of 12 residues. V dropped 8 bases and J dropped 7 bases, with 17 bases sitting between them. CDR1 and CDR2 from the germline V gene are GTSNPN and SVGIG (reference sequence). The CDR3 sequence: CAEQGEEFGYTF. CDR3 coding DNA: TGTGCCGAACAGGGAGAAGAGTTTGGCTACACCTTC.

The V gene is TRBV2, the J gene TRBJ2-4; 9 bases are a match to TRBD2. Per the germline V gene, CDR1 is SNHLY and CDR2 is FYNNEI. V was pared by 1 base and J by 9 bases, with 7 bases of the junction left unmatched. The CDR3 has 15 residues. The CDR3 region is CASSEVRGGAVIQYF. The CDR3 coding sequence is TGTGCCAGCAGTGAAGTTCGCGGGGGGGCGGTCATTCAGTACTTC.

V is TRBV7-9 and J is TRBJ2-3; D gene uncertain. Germline V gene sequence: CDR1 SEHNR, CDR2 FQNEAQ (reference sequence). The CDR3 has 15 amino acids. Deletions cut 2 bases from V and 0 bases from J, with 9 bases between. As DNA, the CDR3 is TGTGCCAGCAGCTTATACGGGTCTAGCACAGATACGCAGTATTTT. This codes for CASSLYGSSTDTQYF.

This clone was seen only once. V is TRBV4-3 and J is TRBJ1-2; a possible D gene is TRBD1 (5 bases). Trimming stripped 1 base from V and 4 bases from J, with 13 bases between. The CDR3 runs to 15 residues. Germline CDR1 LGHNA, CDR2 YSLEER. CDR3 amino acids: CASSQAIRDFYGYTF. The CDR3 DNA sequence: TGCGCCAGCAGCCAAGCAATCCGGGACTTCTATGGCTACACCTTC.

The chain combines TRBV4-1 with TRBJ2-1; D may be TRBD1 (7 bases). The V end was cut by 1 base, the J end by 7 bases, with 20 bases between. CDR3 size: 17 residues. Per the germline V gene, CDR1 is MGHRA and CDR2 is YSYEKL. CDR3 region: CASSQAPQGGAGNEQFF. The CDR3 region has the DNA TGCGCCAGCAGCCAAGCCCCCCAGGGGGGCGCAGGAAATGAGCAGTTCTTC.

The rearrangement joins TRBV7-9 to TRBJ2-1; TRBD2 aligns across 8 bases. V was clipped by 6 bases and J by 0 bases; unmatched bases: 7. Germline CDR1 SEHNR, CDR2 FQNEAQ (reference sequence). The CDR3 sequence is 16 residues long. CDR3 coding DNA: TGTGCCAGCAGTGGTAAGCGGGGGAGCTCCTACAATGAGCAGTTCTTC. It translates to CASSGKRGSSYNEQFF.

This chain connects TRBV4-3 to TRBJ2-1; TRBD2 matches 9 bases. The V segment lost 0 bases and the J segment 7 bases; nucleotides outside the gene matches: 7. This CDR3 region has 16 residues. The germline gives CDR1 LGHNA, CDR2 YSLEER. The CDR3 DNA reads as TGCGCCAGCAGCCAAGATTGTGTAGCGGGGGTGAATGAGCAGTTCTTC. Encoded protein: CASSQDCVAGVNEQFF.

This chain joins TRBV19 and TRBJ1-5; 7 positions agree with TRBD1. Germline V gene data show CDR1 as LNHDA and CDR2 as SQIVND (reference sequence). Trimming took 1 base from V and 2 from J; bases not matched to a gene: 11. The CDR3 length is 18 residues. The CDR3 spells CASSIGTGLDLGNQPQHF. The DNA of the CDR3 is TGTGCCAGTAGTATAGGGACAGGTCTCGACCTAGGCAATCAGCCCCAGCATTTT.

The V gene is TRBV9, the J gene TRBJ1-3; 9 nucleotides match TRBD1. Germline assignment: CDR1 SGDLS and CDR2 YYNGEE. The CDR3 has 17 amino acids. With 3 bases clipped from V and 4 bases from J, the junction kept 11 bases outside the gene matches. The CDR3 nucleotides read TGTGCCAGCAGCGCATCCTCGGGACAGGGTGTCGGAAACACCATATATTTT. It specifies CASSASSGQGVGNTIYF.

Within the sample, this clone is large. This sequence joins TRBV19 and TRBJ1-2; 11 positions agree with TRBD1. Germline V gene lookup returns CDR1 LNHDA and CDR2 SQIVND (reference sequence). Trimming took 5 bases from V and 3 from J; bases not matched to a gene: 11. The CDR3 sequence is 17 residues long. CDR3 protein: CASSARTGGAIDYGYTF. DNA for the CDR3: TGTGCCAGTAGTGCGCGGACAGGGGGCGCAATTGACTATGGCTACACCTTC.

There are a few counts of this clone. V and J are TRBV9 and TRBJ1-5; D not certain. CDR3 length equals 15 residues. Trimming pared 0 bases from V and 5 bases from J, leaving 12 bases between. Germline V gene data show CDR1 as SGDLS and CDR2 as YYNGEE. The CDR3 nucleotides are TGTGCCAGCAGCGTAGGTAGCGAGCGAGATCAGCCCCAGCATTTT. Translation: CASSVGSERDQPQHF.

This rearrangement joins TRBV4-2 to TRBJ1-1; D call uncertain. V was trimmed by 0 bases and J by 4 bases, leaving 12 bases between them. Germline assignment: CDR1 LGHNA and CDR2 YNFKEQ. This CDR3 region has 15 residues. The CDR3 DNA reads TGTGCCAGCAGCCAAGATTCGTGGCAGTCCACTGAAGCTTTCTTT. This encodes CASSQDSWQSTEAFF.

This chain's CDR3 is CASLGGNEQFF. The CDR3 DNA follows: TGTGCCAGCCTGGGGGGCAATGAGCAGTTCTTC. The rearrangement joins TRBV13 to TRBJ2-1; tentatively, D is TRBD2 (6 bases). This CDR3 region has 11 residues. Trimming cost V 8 bases and J 6 bases, with 8 bases left between them. CDR1 is PRHDT, CDR2 FYEKMQ, per germline (reference sequence).

In this sample, this clone turned up a few times. This rearrangement joins TRBV4-3 to TRBJ2-6, with D perhaps TRBD1 (6 bases). The CDR3 runs to 22 residues. V was trimmed by 0 bases and J by 0 bases, leaving 24 bases between them. Germline loops: CDR1 LGHNA, CDR2 YSLEER. Here the CDR3 DNA reads TGCGCCAGCAGCCAAGATCTCCTAGATGTGGACAGCCTTTTCTCTGGGGCCAACGTCCTGACTTTC. Translating it yields CASSQDLLDVDSLFSGANVLTF.

V usage is TRBV15 and J usage is TRBJ1-2, with a possible D match to TRBD1 (6 bases). The V end was cut by 0 bases, the J end by 0 bases, with 14 bases between. Germline V gene lookup returns CDR1 LNHNV and CDR2 YYDKDF (reference sequence). The CDR3 consists of 17 residues. CDR3 residues: CATSRDRLAGANYGYTF. CDR3 nucleotides: TGTGCCACCAGCAGAGATCGCCTGGCAGGGGCTAACTATGGCTACACCTTC.

The V call is TRBV4-3, the J call TRBJ2-5; 10 bases map to TRBD1. V shed 1 base and J 4 bases; nucleotides not matched to a gene: 6. The V gene's germline CDR1 is LGHNA and CDR2 YSLEER. The CDR3 has 16 amino acids. The CDR3 here is CASSQARGTGAETQYF. CDR3 DNA sequence: TGCGCCAGCAGCCAAGCCCGTGGGACAGGGGCAGAGACCCAGTACTTC.

The gene calls are TRBV28 and TRBJ2-7; TRBD1 might be the D (5 bases). CDR1 MDHEN and CDR2 SYDVKM come from the germline V gene. Trimming stripped 6 bases from V and 3 bases from J, with 9 bases between. This CDR3 contains 12 residues. The CDR3 bases are TGTGCCAGCAGAGCAGACAGCTACGAGCAGTACTTC. Translated: CASRADSYEQYF.

This clone came up a few times. The chain carries TRBV4-1 and TRBJ2-3, with D perhaps TRBD2 (6 bases). Germline values: CDR1 MGHRA, CDR2 YSYEKL. This CDR3 spans 14 amino acids. Deletions cut 4 bases from V and 7 bases from J, with 15 bases between. CDR3 in amino acids: CASSPRGVGNTQYF. CDR3 nucleotide sequence: TGCGCCAGCAGCCCGCGGGGAGTAGGGAATACGCAGTATTTT.

A word on this clone: Other nucleotide sequences from this sample produce the same CDR3. The chain has TRBV2 and TRBJ1-6; 8 bases line up with TRBD1. The germline V gene has CDR1 SNHLY and CDR2 FYNNEI. CDR3 length equals 15 residues. The trim removed 6 bases at V and 5 bases at J, leaving 6 bases unmatched. CDR3 region: CASRVTGGHNSPLHF. Written as DNA, the CDR3 is TGTGCCAGCAGAGTTACAGGGGGACATAATTCACCCCTCCACTTT.

This clone came up a few times. The rearrangement uses TRBV5-1 and TRBJ2-7; TRBD1 is a possible D gene (6 bases). This CDR3 is 17 amino acids long. CDR1 and CDR2 (germline): SGHRS, YFSETQ. The V and J ends lost 6 bases and 0 bases respectively, with 22 bases between them. CDR3 protein: CASTATGQTTSSYEQYF. As DNA, the CDR3 is TGCGCCAGCACCGCTACTGGACAGACCACTAGCTCCTACGAGCAGTACTTC.

This clone has just a few counts. The chain couples TRBV6-4 to TRBJ2-7, with D tentatively TRBD2 (6 bases). V lost 3 bases to trimming and J lost 4 bases, with 16 bases between them. CDR1 and CDR2 from the germline V gene are MRHNA and SNTAGT. The CDR3 is 15 residues long. CDR3 region: CASSEEPGGAYEQYF. The CDR3 nucleotides are TGTGCCAGCAGTGAAGAACCCGGGGGAGCTTACGAGCAGTACTTC.

This clone was seen a few times. The gene calls are TRBV4-3 and TRBJ2-7; 7 positions agree with TRBD2. This CDR3 is 14 amino acids long. V lost 3 bases and J lost 6; bases outside the gene matches: 8. The germline gives CDR1 LGHNA, CDR2 YSLEER. The CDR3 protein is CASSQLDGTTEQYF. DNA of the CDR3: TGCGCCAGCAGCCAGTTGGACGGGACTACCGAGCAGTACTTC.

The chain links TRBV4-1 to TRBJ2-7; D is ambiguous. The CDR3 loop spans 15 amino acids. Germline values: CDR1 MGHRA, CDR2 YSYEKL. Trimming cost V 2 bases and J 2 bases, with 13 bases left between them. CDR3: CASSQTASAAYEQYF. As DNA, the CDR3 is TGCGCCAGCAGCCAAACAGCCTCCGCCGCCTACGAGCAGTACTTC.

The rearrangement uses TRBV11-1 and TRBJ2-3; the D gene is possibly TRBD2 (6 bases). The V gene's germline CDR1 is SGHAT and CDR2 FQDESV (reference sequence). The CDR3 extends over 15 amino acids. Trimming stripped 5 bases from V and 6 bases from J, with 18 bases between. CDR3 sequence (DNA): TGTGCCAGCAGCCCACCGACGGGGGAGAGGGATACGCAGTATTTT. It specifies CASSPPTGERDTQYF.